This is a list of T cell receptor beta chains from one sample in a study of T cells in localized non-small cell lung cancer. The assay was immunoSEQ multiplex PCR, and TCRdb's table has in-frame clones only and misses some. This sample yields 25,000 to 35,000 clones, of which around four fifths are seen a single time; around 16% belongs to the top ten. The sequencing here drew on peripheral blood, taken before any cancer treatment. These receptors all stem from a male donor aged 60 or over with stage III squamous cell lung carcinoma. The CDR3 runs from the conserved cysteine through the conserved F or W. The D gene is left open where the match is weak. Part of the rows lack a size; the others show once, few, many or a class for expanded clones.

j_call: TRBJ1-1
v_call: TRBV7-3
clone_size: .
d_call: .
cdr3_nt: TGTGCCAGCAGCTTAAGCGGGCCGAACACTGAAGCTTTCTTT
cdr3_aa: CASSLSGPNTEAFF

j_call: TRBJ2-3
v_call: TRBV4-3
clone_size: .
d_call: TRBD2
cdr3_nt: TGCGCCAGCAGCCAAGATCTAGCGGGAGTGGGAGATACGCAGTATTTT
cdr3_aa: CASSQDLAGVGDTQYF

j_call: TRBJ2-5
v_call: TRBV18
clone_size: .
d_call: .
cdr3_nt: TGTGCCAGCTCACCCCCGACTGGGCCCCAGTACTTC
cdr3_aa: CASSPPTGPQYF

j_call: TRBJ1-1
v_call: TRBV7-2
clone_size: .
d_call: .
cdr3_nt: TGTGCCAGCAGCTTAGGGGCGTTTAACACTGAAGCTTTCTTT
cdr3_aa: CASSLGAFNTEAFF

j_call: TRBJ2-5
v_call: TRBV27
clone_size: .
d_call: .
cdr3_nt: TGTGCCAGCAGTTTAGGGGGGCGCGGGGAGACCCAGTACTTC
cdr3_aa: CASSLGGRGETQYF

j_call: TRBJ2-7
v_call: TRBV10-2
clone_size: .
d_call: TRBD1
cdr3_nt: TGCGCCAGCAGAGAGGACAGGGGGCTGAGAGAGCAGTACTTC
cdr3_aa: CASREDRGLREQYF

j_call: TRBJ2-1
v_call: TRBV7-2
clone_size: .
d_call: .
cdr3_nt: TGTGCCAGCAGTAACCCTCCGGCCTGGGAGCAGTTCTTC
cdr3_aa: CASSNPPAWEQFF

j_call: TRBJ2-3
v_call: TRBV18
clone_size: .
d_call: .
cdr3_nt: TGTGCCAGCTCACCGGTTGGAGATACGCAGTATTTT
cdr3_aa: CASSPVGDTQYF

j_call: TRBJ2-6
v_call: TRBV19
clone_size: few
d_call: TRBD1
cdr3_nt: TGTGCCAGTAGTATATTGGGACAGGGGGTATCCACTGGGGCCAACGTCCTGACTTTC
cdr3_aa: CASSILGQGVSTGANVLTF

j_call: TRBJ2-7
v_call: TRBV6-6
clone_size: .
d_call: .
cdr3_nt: TGTGCCAGCAGTCCTGGCCGTGGGCAAAGCGAGCAGTACTTC
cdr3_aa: CASSPGRGQSEQYF

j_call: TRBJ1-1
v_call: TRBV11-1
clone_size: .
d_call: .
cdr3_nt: TGTGCCAGCAGCTTACAGGAGAACACTGAAGCTTTCTTT
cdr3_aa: CASSLQENTEAFF

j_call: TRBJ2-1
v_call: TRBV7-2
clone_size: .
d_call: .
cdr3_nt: TGTGCCAGCAGCCCCTACGAATTGCGGGGGCTGTACAATGAGCAGTTCTTC
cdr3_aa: CASSPYELRGLYNEQFF

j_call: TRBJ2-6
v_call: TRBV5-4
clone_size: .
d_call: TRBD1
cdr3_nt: TGTGCCAGCAGCCCCTTTACAGGGGCTGGGGCCAACGTCCTGACTTTC
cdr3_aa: CASSPFTGAGANVLTF

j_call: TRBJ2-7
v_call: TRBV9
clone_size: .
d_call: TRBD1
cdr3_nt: TGTGCCAGCAGCCAAGGACAGGGTTCCTACGAGCAGTACTTC
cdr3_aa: CASSQGQGSYEQYF

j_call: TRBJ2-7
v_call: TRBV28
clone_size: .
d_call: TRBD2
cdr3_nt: TGTGCCAGCAGCCAGAGCGGGAGTTTCTCCCACGAGCAGTACTTC
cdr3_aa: CASSQSGSFSHEQYF

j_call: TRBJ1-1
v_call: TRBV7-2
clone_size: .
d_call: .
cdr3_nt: TGTGCCAGCAGCTTAGGGGGGGACACTGAAGCTTTCTTT
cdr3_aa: CASSLGGDTEAFF

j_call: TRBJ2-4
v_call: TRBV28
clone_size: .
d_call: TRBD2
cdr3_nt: TGTGCCAGCAGTCATCGGGGCGGGAGAGACAAAAACATTCAGTACTTC
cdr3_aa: CASSHRGGRDKNIQYF

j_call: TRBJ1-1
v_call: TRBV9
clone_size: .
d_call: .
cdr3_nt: TGTGCCAGCAGCGTATCGGGAAGGACTGAAGCTTTCTTT
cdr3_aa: CASSVSGRTEAFF

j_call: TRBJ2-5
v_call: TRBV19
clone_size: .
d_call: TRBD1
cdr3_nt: TGTGCCACCCAGGGGGCCCAAGAGACCCAGTACTTC
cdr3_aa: CATQGAQETQYF

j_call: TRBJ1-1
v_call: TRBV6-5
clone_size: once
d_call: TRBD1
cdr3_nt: TGTGCCAGCAGAACCCCAGGGGGCAACACTGAAGCTTTCTTT
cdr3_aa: CASRTPGGNTEAFF

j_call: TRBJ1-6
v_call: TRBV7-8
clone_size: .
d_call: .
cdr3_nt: TGTGCCAGCAGCTTACGGGACAATAATTCACCCCTCCACTTT
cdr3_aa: CASSLRDNNSPLHF

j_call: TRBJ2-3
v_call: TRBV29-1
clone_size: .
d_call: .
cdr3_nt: TGCAGCGTTGAAGGGACCACTGGCACAGATACGCAGTATTTT
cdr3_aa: CSVEGTTGTDTQYF

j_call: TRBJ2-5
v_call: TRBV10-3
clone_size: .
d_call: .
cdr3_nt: TGTGCCATCAGTGTCGGACTGCAAGAGACCCAGTACTTC
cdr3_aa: CAISVGLQETQYF

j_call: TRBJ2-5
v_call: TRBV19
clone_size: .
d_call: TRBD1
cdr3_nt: TGTGCCAGTAGTACGGGACAGGGGGTTAGAGAGACCCAGTACTTC
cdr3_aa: CASSTGQGVRETQYF

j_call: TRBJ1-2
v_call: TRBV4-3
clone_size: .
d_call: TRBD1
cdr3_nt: TGCGCCAGCAGCCAAGACTCAGACAGGGGGTTAGGCTACACCTTC
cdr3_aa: CASSQDSDRGLGYTF

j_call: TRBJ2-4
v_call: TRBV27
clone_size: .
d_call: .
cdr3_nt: TGTGCCAGCAGTTTAATGGGGGGCACGGAAAACATTCAGTACTTC
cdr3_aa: CASSLMGGTENIQYF

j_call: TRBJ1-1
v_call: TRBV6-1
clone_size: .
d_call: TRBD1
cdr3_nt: TGTGCCAGCAGTGAACAATGGACAGGGGGCTTCACTGAAGCTTTCTTT
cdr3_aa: CASSEQWTGGFTEAFF

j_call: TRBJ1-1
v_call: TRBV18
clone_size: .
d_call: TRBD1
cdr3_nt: TGTGCCAGCTCCCCCGGACAGGGGAACACTGAAGCTTTCTTT
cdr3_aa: CASSPGQGNTEAFF

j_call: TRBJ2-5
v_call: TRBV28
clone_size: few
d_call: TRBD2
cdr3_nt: TGTGCCAGCAGGCGTACTAGCGCAGAGACCCAGTACTTC
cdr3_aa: CASRRTSAETQYF

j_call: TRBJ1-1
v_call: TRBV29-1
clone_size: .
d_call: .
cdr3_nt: TGCAGCGTTGACAGGGAGACTGAAGCTTTCTTT
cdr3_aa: CSVDRETEAFF

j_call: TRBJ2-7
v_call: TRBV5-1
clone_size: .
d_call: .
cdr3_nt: TGCGCCAGCAGCTTGGACTTTCGGGTTCCAAGCTCCTACGAGCAGTACTTC
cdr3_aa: CASSLDFRVPSSYEQYF

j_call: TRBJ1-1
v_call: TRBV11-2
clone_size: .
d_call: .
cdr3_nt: TGTGCCAGCAGCCTACGGAGAGATGGGACTGAAGCTTTCTTT
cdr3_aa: CASSLRRDGTEAFF

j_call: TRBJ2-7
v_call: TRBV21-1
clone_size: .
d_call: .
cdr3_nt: TGTGCCAGCAGCGTGGACACAGAGCAGTACTTC
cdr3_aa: CASSVDTEQYF

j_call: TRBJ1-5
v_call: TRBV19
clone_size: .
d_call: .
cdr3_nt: TGTGCCAGTAGTATAGTGCCCTTCAATCAGCCCCAGCATTTT
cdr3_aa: CASSIVPFNQPQHF

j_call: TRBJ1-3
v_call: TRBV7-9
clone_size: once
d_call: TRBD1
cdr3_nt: TGTGCCAGCAGCTCGTGGACAGGGCGCCCCTCTGGAAACACCATATATTTT
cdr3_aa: CASSSWTGRPSGNTIYF

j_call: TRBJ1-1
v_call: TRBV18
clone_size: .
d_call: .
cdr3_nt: TGTGCCAGCTCACCGGGGATTCTTGACAGAGCTTTCTTT
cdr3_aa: CASSPGILDRAFF

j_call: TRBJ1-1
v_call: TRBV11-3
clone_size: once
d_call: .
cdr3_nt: TGTGCCAGCAGCCCCGGGCTACCTGGGGCTGAAGCTTTCTTT
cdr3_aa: CASSPGLPGAEAFF

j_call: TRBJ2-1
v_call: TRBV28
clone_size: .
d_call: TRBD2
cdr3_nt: TGTGCCTTGAGCGGCGGGAGGGCTCTCAATGAGCAGTTCTTC
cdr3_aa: CALSGGRALNEQFF

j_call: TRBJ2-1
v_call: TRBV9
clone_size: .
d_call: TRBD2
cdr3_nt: TGTGCCAGCACCCCCCCGGGGGGGAGCTCCTACAATGAGCAGTTCTTC
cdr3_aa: CASTPPGGSSYNEQFF

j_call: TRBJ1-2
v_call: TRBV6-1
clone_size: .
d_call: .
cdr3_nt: TGTGCCAGCAGTGGTGCCTATGGCTACACCTTC
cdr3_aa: CASSGAYGYTF

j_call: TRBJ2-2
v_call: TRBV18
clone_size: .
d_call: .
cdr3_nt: TGTGCCAGCTCACCCCTAGGGGCGGACCTCGGAGAGCTGTTTTTT
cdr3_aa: CASSPLGADLGELFF

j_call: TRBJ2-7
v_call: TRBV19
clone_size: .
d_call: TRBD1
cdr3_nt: TGTGCCAGTAGGGACAGGGACCGCGCCTACGAGCAGTACTTC
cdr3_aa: CASRDRDRAYEQYF

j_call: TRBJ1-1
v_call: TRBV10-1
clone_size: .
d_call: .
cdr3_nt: TGCGCCAGCAGTGCCGGCTCGGGGAACACTGAAGCTTTCTTT
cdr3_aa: CASSAGSGNTEAFF

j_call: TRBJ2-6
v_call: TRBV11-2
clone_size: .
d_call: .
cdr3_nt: TGTGCCAGCAGCCGTATAGGGTCTGGGGCCAACGTCCTGACTTTC
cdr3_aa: CASSRIGSGANVLTF

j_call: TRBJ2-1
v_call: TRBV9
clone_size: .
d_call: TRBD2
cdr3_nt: TGTGCCAGCAGCTTAACGGGAGGCGAGAATGAGCAGTTCTTC
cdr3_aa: CASSLTGGENEQFF

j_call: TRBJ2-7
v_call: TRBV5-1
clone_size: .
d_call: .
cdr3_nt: TGCGCCAGCAGCTTGGGGGGTCACGAGCAGTACTTC
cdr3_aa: CASSLGGHEQYF

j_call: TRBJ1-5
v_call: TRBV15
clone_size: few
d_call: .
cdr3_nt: TGTGCCACCAGGGGGACTTCCAATCAGCCCCAGCATTTT
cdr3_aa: CATRGTSNQPQHF

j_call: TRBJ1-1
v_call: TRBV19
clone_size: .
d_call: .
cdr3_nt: TGTGCCAGTAGTATATATACGGGGAACACTGAAGCTTTCTTT
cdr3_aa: CASSIYTGNTEAFF

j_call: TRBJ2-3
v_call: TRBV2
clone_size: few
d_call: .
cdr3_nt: TGTGCCAGCAGTAGAGAACAAATTAGCACAGATACGCAGTATTTT
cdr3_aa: CASSREQISTDTQYF

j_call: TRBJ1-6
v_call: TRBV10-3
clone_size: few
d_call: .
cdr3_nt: TGTGCCATCAGTGCGGCAGCCCGGCTTGATTCACCCCTCCACTTT
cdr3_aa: CAISAAARLDSPLHF

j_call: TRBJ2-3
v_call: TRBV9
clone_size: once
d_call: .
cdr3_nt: TGTGCCAGCAACCAACTCGGTGGCACAGATACGCAGTATTTT
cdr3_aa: CASNQLGGTDTQYF

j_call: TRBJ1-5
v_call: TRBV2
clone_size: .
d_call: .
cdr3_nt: TGTGCCAGCAGTGAAGAGGGCAATCAGCCCCAGCATTTT
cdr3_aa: CASSEEGNQPQHF

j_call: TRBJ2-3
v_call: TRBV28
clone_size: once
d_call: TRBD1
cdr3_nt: TGTGCCAGCAGTTCCCCGACACAGGGGGTCCTCACAGATACGCAGTATTTT
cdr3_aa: CASSSPTQGVLTDTQYF

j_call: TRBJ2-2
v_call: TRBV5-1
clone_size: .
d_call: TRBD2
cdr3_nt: TGCGCCAGCAGCTTGGCTCCAGGTCGCACTAGCGGGGGTAAAGGGGAGCTGTTTTTT
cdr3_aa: CASSLAPGRTSGGKGELFF

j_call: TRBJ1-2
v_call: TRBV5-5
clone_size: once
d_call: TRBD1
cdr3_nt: TGTGCCAGCAGCGTAGGACAGGGTTTCTATGGCTACACCTTC
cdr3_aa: CASSVGQGFYGYTF

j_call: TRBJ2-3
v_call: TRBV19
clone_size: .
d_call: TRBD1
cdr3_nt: TGTGCCAGTAGTACACAGGGGGCAGATACGCAGTATTTT
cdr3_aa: CASSTQGADTQYF

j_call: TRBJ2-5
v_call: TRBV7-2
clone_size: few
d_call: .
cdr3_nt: TGTGCCAGCAGCTTAGACGCGACCCAGTACTTC
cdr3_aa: CASSLDATQYF

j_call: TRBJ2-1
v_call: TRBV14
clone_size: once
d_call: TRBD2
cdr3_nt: TGTGCCAGCAGCCGGTTAGGACTAGCGGGAGTTAATGAGCAGTTCTTC
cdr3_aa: CASSRLGLAGVNEQFF

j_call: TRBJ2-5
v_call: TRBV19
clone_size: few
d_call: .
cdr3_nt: TGTGCCAGTAGCCCCGGACTAACCCAAGAGACCCAGTACTTC
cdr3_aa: CASSPGLTQETQYF

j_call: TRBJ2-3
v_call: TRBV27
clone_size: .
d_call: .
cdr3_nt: TGTGCCAGCAGTTTGCGCCACACAGATACGCAGTATTTT
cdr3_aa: CASSLRHTDTQYF